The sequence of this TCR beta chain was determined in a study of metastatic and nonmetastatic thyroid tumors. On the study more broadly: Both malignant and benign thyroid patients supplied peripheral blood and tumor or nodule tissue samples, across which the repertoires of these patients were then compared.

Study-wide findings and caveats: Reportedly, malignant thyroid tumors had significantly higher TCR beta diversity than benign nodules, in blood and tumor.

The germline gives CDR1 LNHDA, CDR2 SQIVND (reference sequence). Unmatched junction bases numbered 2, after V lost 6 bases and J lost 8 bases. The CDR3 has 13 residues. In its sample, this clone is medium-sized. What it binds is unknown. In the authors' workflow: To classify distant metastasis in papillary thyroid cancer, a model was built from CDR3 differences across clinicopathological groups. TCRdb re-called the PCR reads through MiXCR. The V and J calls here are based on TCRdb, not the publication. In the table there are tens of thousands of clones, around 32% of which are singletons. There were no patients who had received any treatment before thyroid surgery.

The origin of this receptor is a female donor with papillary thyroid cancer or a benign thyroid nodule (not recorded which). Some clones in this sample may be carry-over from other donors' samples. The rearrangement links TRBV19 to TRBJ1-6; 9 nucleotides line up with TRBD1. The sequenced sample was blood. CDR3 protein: CASSRQGDSPLHF. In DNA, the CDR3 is TGTGCCAGTAGCAGACAGGGGGATTCACCCCTCCACTTT.